These T cell receptor beta chains were read from a single sample in a study of T-cell reconstitution after alpha-beta-depleted transplantation in children. In TCRdb, the PCR reads were re-called with MiXCR into one record per CDR3 protein. The data contain about a million distinct CDR3 sequences, about 29% of them singletons. Specimen: PBMCs, mostly from graft donor cells, collected 360 days after TCRalphabeta/CD19-depleted stem cell transplant. These receptors were taken from a boy less than two years old who had a stem cell transplant for SCID, so the T cells may come from the graft donor. CDR3s include the opening cysteine and the closing phenylalanine or tryptophan. Each record gives: V gene, D gene, CDR3 protein. D genes are given only for firm matches.

v_gene: TRBV12-3/TRBV12-4
d_gene: TRBD2
CDR3aa: CASSYPGTSVINEQFF

v_gene: TRBV7-8
d_gene: TRBD1
CDR3aa: CASSSGTGLEQYF

v_gene: TRBV12-3/TRBV12-4
d_gene: -
CDR3aa: CASSFGSGLGKLFF

v_gene: TRBV28
d_gene: -
CDR3aa: CASSFLGGGPLNYGYTF

v_gene: TRBV5-6
d_gene: -
CDR3aa: CASIHVWALNTGELFF

v_gene: TRBV10-3
d_gene: -
CDR3aa: CAISERQYEQYF

v_gene: TRBV28
d_gene: -
CDR3aa: CASSLEGKYSNQPQHF

v_gene: TRBV24-1
d_gene: -
CDR3aa: CATSGQWGTGELFF

v_gene: TRBV10-3
d_gene: -
CDR3aa: CAISELSGPQETQYF

v_gene: TRBV6-2/TRBV6-3
d_gene: -
CDR3aa: CASSYSQGGYEQYF

v_gene: TRBV2
d_gene: -
CDR3aa: CASSEWVVGTQYF

v_gene: TRBV7-9
d_gene: TRBD1
CDR3aa: CASSRTGQGKPDSPLHF

v_gene: TRBV28
d_gene: TRBD1
CDR3aa: CASSFPGQVTEAFF

v_gene: TRBV9
d_gene: -
CDR3aa: CASSVEPGSSYGYTF

v_gene: TRBV20-1
d_gene: -
CDR3aa: CSARGDSPGTEAFF

v_gene: TRBV5-1
d_gene: TRBD1
CDR3aa: CASSFGMKGAGTDTQYF

v_gene: TRBV6-1
d_gene: TRBD1
CDR3aa: CASSTGQGFFYNEQFF

v_gene: TRBV12-3/TRBV12-4
d_gene: -
CDR3aa: CASRSSSTDTQYF

v_gene: TRBV9
d_gene: -
CDR3aa: CASGGGGSTDTQYF

v_gene: TRBV4-1
d_gene: TRBD1
CDR3aa: CASSQPIQGALAEAFF

v_gene: TRBV12-3/TRBV12-4
d_gene: -
CDR3aa: CSSSRSPQPQHF

v_gene: TRBV4-1
d_gene: -
CDR3aa: CASSQYQGMMNTEAFF

v_gene: TRBV28
d_gene: TRBD1
CDR3aa: CASSPGTTGVNNQPQHF

v_gene: TRBV7-8
d_gene: TRBD2
CDR3aa: CASSPTVGGLWKTQYF

v_gene: TRBV12-3/TRBV12-4
d_gene: TRBD2
CDR3aa: CASRPIAGGTQQFF

v_gene: TRBV7-2
d_gene: -
CDR3aa: CASSLGRHHNSPLHF

v_gene: TRBV4-1
d_gene: TRBD2
CDR3aa: CASSQDLASGDRETQYF

v_gene: TRBV6-2/TRBV6-3
d_gene: -
CDR3aa: CASSYLRQEVELFF

v_gene: TRBV27
d_gene: -
CDR3aa: CATARTAPLTNEKLFF

v_gene: TRBV9
d_gene: -
CDR3aa: CASSVGVGPSVRQETQYF

v_gene: TRBV5-1
d_gene: -
CDR3aa: CASAMEGASLSTDTQYF

v_gene: TRBV9
d_gene: -
CDR3aa: CASSPQLGDTQYF

v_gene: TRBV20-1
d_gene: TRBD1
CDR3aa: CSARPGQGISGQYF

v_gene: TRBV5-5
d_gene: -
CDR3aa: CASSQLVYNSPLHF

v_gene: TRBV7-2
d_gene: -
CDR3aa: CASSSFSMWEQFF

v_gene: TRBV12-3/TRBV12-4
d_gene: TRBD2
CDR3aa: CASSKRGGHGTDTQYF

v_gene: TRBV5-1
d_gene: -
CDR3aa: CAARRASTDTQYF

v_gene: TRBV12-3/TRBV12-4
d_gene: -
CDR3aa: CASSSRAGAKRRGTQYF

v_gene: TRBV6-4
d_gene: TRBD2
CDR3aa: CASSEALAGGTQYF

v_gene: TRBV20-1
d_gene: -
CDR3aa: CSASAREETQYF

v_gene: TRBV4-1
d_gene: -
CDR3aa: CASSQDRPGRETQYF

v_gene: TRBV28
d_gene: TRBD1
CDR3aa: CASSFLGQGGWETQYF

v_gene: TRBV7-8
d_gene: -
CDR3aa: CASSYTRGDTQYF